This TCR beta chain emerged from a study of blood T cells in healthy people across ages. A second 7 to 11 cycle PCR used barcoded and J-beta primers. From the 5' RACE reads, TCRdb called clonotypes with MiXCR, one entry per CDR3 protein. The table records about 1.8 million distinct CDR3 sequences, less than 50% of them present only once. The study, taken as a whole, reports: Roughly linear age-related decline in beta diversity appeared, significant by age about 37. Naive CD4+ cells and diversity were both higher in long-lived donors than in aged donors. Diversity estimated from one million T cells was considered an underestimate.

The donors, aged about 6 to 95, were healthy Caucasians from Russia. In its sample, this clonotype was seen once. Antigen unknown. Sequenced sample: blood. This sequence originates from a woman aged 40 to 50 in good health.

The CDR3: CASSLAARNLYNSPLHF. The CDR3 DNA reads as TGTGCCAGCAGCTTAGCAGCTAGGAATCTCTATAATTCACCCCTCCACTTT. V and J are TRBV11-2 and TRBJ1-6, with no clear D. Germline V gene lookup returns CDR1 SGHAT and CDR2 FQNNGV. The CDR3 length is 17 residues. V dropped 1 base and J dropped 3 bases, with 13 bases sitting between them.